This TCR beta chain was captured in a study of neurological immune-mediated disorders. Unsorted libraries were prepared from 2 million PBMCs that had been stored at -80 C. Study observations and caveats: Levels of TCR clonal expansion peaked in HTLV-1-associated myelopathy and reached their lowest in multiple sclerosis, under those of healthy controls. No sharing of CDR3 amino acid sequences was observed among expanded clones across subjects, suggesting private repertoires in all groups.

Trimming shortened V by 4 bases and J by 5 bases, and 12 bases separated the two germline ends. Germline V lookup: CDR1 SGDLS, CDR2 YYNGEE. This CDR3 contains 13 residues. This clonotype was seen many times. Its specificity is not known. By 5'RACE with 10-nucleotide random UMIs, the cDNA was made. TCRdb ran MiXCR on the 5' RACE reads and lists one entry per CDR3 protein. The sample has roughly 56,000 distinct CDR3 sequences; over 9.5% are singletons. The sample was PBMCs. The TCR sequence derives from a man in his 60s in good health. The chain carries TRBV9 and TRBJ1-1; possible D gene TRBD1, 5 bases. The CDR3 bases are TGTGCCAGCAGCCCAACGGGGGGAACTGAAGCTTTCTTT. Its protein product is CASSPTGGTEAFF.